Listed below are T cell receptor beta chains from one sample, sequenced in a study of shared clonotypes between healthy human individuals. The data were produced by immunoSEQ multiplex PCR, yet TCRdb's version contains in-frame clones alone and is incomplete. The sample consists of around 1.1 million clones, around 82% of them appearing once. Sequenced: memory CD4+ T cells from PBMCs. The receptors derive from a man between 18 and 29 years old in good health. Some clones in this sample may be carry-over from other donors' samples. Each CDR3 is given with its conserved first and last residue. A D gene is named only where the DNA matches it firmly. Size is stated for part of the rows, as once, few or many counts, or as a class when the clone is expanded.

D | J | size | V | CDR3 | DNA
TRBD2 | TRBJ2-1 | NA | TRBV7-9 | CASSIRGRESNEQFF | TGTGCCAGCAGCATCCGAGGGAGGGAGAGTAATGAGCAGTTCTTC
TRBD2 | TRBJ2-7 | NA | TRBV15 | CATSLSSGPYEQYF | TGTGCCACCAGCCTATCTAGCGGTCCCTACGAGCAGTACTTC
TRBD1 | TRBJ1-1 | NA | TRBV6-1 | CASSEVPDRGLNTEAFF | TGTGCCAGCAGTGAAGTTCCGGACAGGGGGTTGAACACTGAAGCTTTCTTT
NA | TRBJ2-3 | NA | TRBV7-9 | CASSSGVGGTTTDTQYF | TGTGCCAGCAGCTCAGGCGTGGGAGGTACCACCACAGATACGCAGTATTTT
NA | TRBJ2-1 | NA | TRBV11-2 | CASSLDGGSSNEQFF | TGTGCCAGCAGCTTAGATGGCGGCAGTAGCAATGAGCAGTTCTTC
TRBD2 | TRBJ2-3 | NA | TRBV2 | CASGAVNGLAEGVDTQYF | TGTGCCAGCGGTGCGGTAAACGGACTAGCGGAGGGGGTAGATACGCAGTATTTT
TRBD1 | TRBJ1-2 | few | TRBV18 | CASSPGTGADGYTF | TGTGCCAGCTCACCAGGTACAGGGGCAGATGGCTACACCTTC
NA | TRBJ1-2 | NA | TRBV7-2 | CASSFVVRENYGYTF | TGTGCCAGCAGCTTTGTGGTCAGAGAAAACTATGGCTACACCTTC
TRBD2 | TRBJ2-3 | NA | TRBV10-1 | CASSPGLAGGDTQYF | TGCGCCAGCAGTCCGGGACTAGCGGGAGGGGATACGCAGTATTTT
NA | TRBJ2-7 | NA | TRBV7-2 | CASSFERDRSGNYEQYF | TGTGCCAGCAGCTTCGAAAGAGACAGATCCGGGAACTACGAGCAGTACTTC
TRBD1 | TRBJ2-7 | NA | TRBV23-1 | CASSHFQGALCEQYF | TGCGCCAGCAGTCATTTCCAGGGGGCTTTGTGCGAGCAGTACTTC
NA | TRBJ2-7 | NA | TRBV10-3 | CAIRGGSETGEQYF | TGTGCCATCAGGGGTGGTAGCGAGACGGGAGAGCAGTACTTC
TRBD1 | TRBJ2-7 | many | TRBV28 | CARTGGQGVGLRSYEQYF | TGTGCCAGGACGGGGGGACAGGGAGTTGGCCTCAGGAGCTACGAGCAGTACTTC
NA | TRBJ2-4 | NA | TRBV28 | CASSLYGTSGEAKNIQYF | TGTGCCAGCAGTTTATACGGGACGTCCGGCGAGGCCAAAAACATTCAGTACTTC
TRBD1 | TRBJ2-3 | NA | TRBV15 | CATSNRQGADTQYF | TGTGCCACCAGCAATCGACAGGGGGCAGATACGCAGTATTTT
NA | TRBJ2-1 | NA | TRBV6-5 | CASGAYNEQFF | TGTGCCAGCGGCGCCTACAATGAGCAGTTCTTC
TRBD2 | TRBJ2-7 | NA | TRBV6-7 | CASSYAWMRENCDEQYF | TGTGCCAGCAGTTACGCTTGGATGCGGGAGAATTGCGACGAGCAGTACTTC
NA | TRBJ2-3 | NA | TRBV7-2 | CASSLDGRGIDTQYF | TGTGCCAGCAGCTTAGACGGTAGGGGGATAGATACGCAGTATTTT
NA | TRBJ2-2 | once | TRBV5-1 | CATGTTNTGELFF | TGCGCCACCGGGACAACGAACACCGGGGAGCTGTTTTTT
NA | TRBJ2-1 | NA | TRBV2 | CASSERTGMWRQFF | TGTGCCAGCAGTGAACGGACGGGGATGTGGAGGCAGTTCTTC
NA | TRBJ2-5 | once | TRBV29-1 | CSVEEGMGSAKETQYF | TGCAGCGTTGAAGAGGGGATGGGCAGCGCCAAAGAGACCCAGTACTTC
NA | TRBJ2-7 | NA | TRBV5-1 | CASSLGLTWDSYEQYF | TGCGCCAGCAGCTTGGGACTCACTTGGGACTCCTACGAGCAGTACTTC
TRBD2 | TRBJ2-7 | NA | TRBV9 | CASSVGVAGFYEQYF | TGTGCCAGCAGCGTAGGAGTAGCGGGATTCTACGAGCAGTACTTC
TRBD1 | TRBJ1-5 | NA | TRBV23-1 | CASSHRTGINQPQHF | TGCGCCAGCAGTCACAGGACAGGTATTAATCAGCCCCAGCATTTT
TRBD2 | TRBJ2-5 | once | TRBV11-2 | CASSLDRGSGRAETQYF | TGTGCCAGCAGCTTAGATCGTGGTAGCGGGAGGGCTGAGACCCAGTACTTC
TRBD1 | TRBJ1-5 | NA | TRBV15 | CATSSQLQGGGQPQHF | TGTGCCACCAGCAGCCAGTTGCAAGGGGGCGGTCAGCCCCAGCATTTT
NA | TRBJ1-1 | NA | TRBV20-1 | CSASRPAEAFF | TGCAGTGCTAGTAGACCAGCTGAAGCTTTCTTT
NA | TRBJ2-6 | NA | TRBV9 | CASSDGRQGAGANVLTF | TGTGCCAGCAGCGATGGGAGGCAGGGTGCCGGGGCCAACGTCCTGACTTTC
NA | TRBJ2-1 | NA | TRBV29-1 | CSVEFQGTEQFF | TGCAGCGTTGAATTTCAGGGGACTGAGCAGTTCTTC
NA | TRBJ1-1 | NA | TRBV21-1 | CASSKGRGVHTEAFF | TGTGCCAGCAGCAAGGGGAGGGGGGTACACACTGAAGCTTTCTTT
NA | TRBJ2-7 | NA | TRBV30 | CAWSLPAVTYEQYF | TGTGCCTGGAGTCTCCCGGCGGTAACCTACGAGCAGTACTTC
NA | TRBJ2-1 | once | TRBV29-1 | CSERESSYNEQFF | TGCAGCGAAAGGGAAAGCTCCTACAATGAGCAGTTCTTC
NA | TRBJ1-5 | NA | TRBV4-2 | CASSQDLGGRNQPQHF | TGTGCCAGCAGCCAAGACCTCGGGGGAAGGAATCAGCCCCAGCATTTT
TRBD2 | TRBJ2-5 | NA | TRBV6-1 | CASSEVAGGPYETQYF | TGTGCCAGCAGTGAAGTAGCGGGAGGGCCGTATGAGACCCAGTACTTC
NA | TRBJ1-2 | NA | TRBV10-3 | CAISPGADYGYTF | TGTGCCATCAGTCCAGGGGCAGACTATGGCTACACCTTC
NA | TRBJ2-7 | NA | TRBV12-5 | CASGTGRGSTPYEQYF | TGTGCTAGTGGAACCGGCAGGGGATCTACCCCGTACGAGCAGTACTTC
NA | TRBJ1-5 | few | TRBV28 | CASSLDVDGWQPQHF | TGTGCCAGCAGTTTAGATGTTGATGGGTGGCAGCCCCAGCATTTT
NA | TRBJ2-1 | NA | TRBV7-2 | CASSQGGGYSNEQFF | TGTGCCAGCAGCCAGGGAGGGGGCTATAGTAATGAGCAGTTCTTC
NA | TRBJ1-1 | NA | TRBV10-3 | CAISVLLGNTEAFF | TGTGCCATCAGTGTTCTCCTGGGGAACACTGAAGCTTTCTTT
NA | TRBJ2-7 | few | TRBV7-9 | CASSLRDASYEQYF | TGTGCCAGCAGCTTGCGGGACGCCTCCTACGAGCAGTACTTC
TRBD2 | TRBJ2-3 | NA | TRBV28 | CASSGTSGSSGWGGTQYF | TGTGCCAGCAGTGGGACTAGCGGGAGCAGCGGATGGGGTGGTACGCAGTATTTT
NA | TRBJ1-4 | NA | TRBV6-5 | CASSPGSTFGEKLFF | TGTGCCAGCAGTCCTGGGTCGACTTTTGGGGAAAAACTGTTTTTT
NA | TRBJ1-1 | NA | TRBV7-2 | CASSFNRDTEAFF | TGTGCCAGCAGCTTTAACAGGGACACTGAAGCTTTCTTT
NA | TRBJ2-3 | NA | TRBV14 | CASSQVSDTQYF | TGTGCCAGCAGCCAAGTTTCGGATACGCAGTATTTT
NA | TRBJ2-1 | NA | TRBV5-5 | CASIQTSSYNEQFF | TGTGCCAGCATTCAGACGAGCTCCTACAATGAGCAGTTCTTC
NA | TRBJ2-1 | NA | TRBV28 | CASSFTGEGEQFF | TGTGCCAGCAGTTTTACAGGGGAGGGTGAGCAGTTCTTC
NA | TRBJ1-1 | few | TRBV18 | CASSPYGQHEAFF | TGTGCCAGCTCACCCTACGGACAGCATGAAGCTTTCTTT
NA | TRBJ1-5 | NA | TRBV6-1 | CATMTGLLLNQPQHF | TGTGCCACCATGACGGGACTACTCCTCAATCAGCCCCAGCATTTT
TRBD1 | TRBJ1-6 | NA | TRBV7-9 | CASSSRQGDSPLHF | TGTGCCAGCAGCTCCCGACAGGGAGACTCACCCCTCCACTTT
TRBD2 | TRBJ2-1 | NA | TRBV7-3 | CASSSPRGTSGRFSYNEQFF | TGTGCCAGCAGCTCTCCCCGGGGGACTAGCGGGAGATTCTCCTACAATGAGCAGTTCTTC
NA | TRBJ1-3 | NA | TRBV4-2 | CASSQDGTALGNTIYF | TGTGCCAGCAGCCAAGATGGGACGGCTCTTGGAAACACCATATATTTT
NA | TRBJ2-1 | NA | TRBV29-1 | CSVAHNEQFF | TGCAGCGTTGCCCACAATGAGCAGTTCTTC
NA | TRBJ1-2 | once | TRBV7-9 | CASSLWGGNYGYTF | TGTGCCAGCAGCTTATGGGGAGGGAACTATGGCTACACCTTC
NA | TRBJ2-3 | NA | TRBV5-1 | CASSLEGPNTDTQYF | TGCGCCAGCAGCTTGGAGGGACCGAACACAGATACGCAGTATTTT
NA | TRBJ2-5 | once | TRBV18 | CASSALQETQYF | TGTGCCAGCTCAGCCCTCCAAGAGACCCAGTACTTC
NA | TRBJ1-1 | NA | TRBV6-6 | CASKLGRSDTEAFF | TGTGCCAGCAAACTCGGAAGGAGTGACACTGAAGCTTTCTTT
NA | TRBJ1-2 | NA | TRBV7-2 | CASSLELQGHTYGYTF | TGTGCCAGCAGCTTAGAGTTGCAGGGGCATACCTATGGCTACACCTTC
NA | TRBJ2-3 | NA | TRBV27 | CASSFSTGHNADTQYF | TGTGCCAGCAGTTTCAGTACAGGGCACAACGCAGATACGCAGTATTTT
NA | TRBJ2-6 | NA | TRBV18 | CASSQLAGSPSSGANVLTF | TGTGCCAGCTCACAATTAGCAGGATCCCCGAGCTCTGGGGCCAACGTCCTGACTTTC